The 16 T cell receptor beta chains given below trace back to one sample, sequenced in a study of blood T cell repertoires in COVID-19. Libraries were prepared by immunoSEQ multiplex PCR; TCRdb keeps only in-frame clonotypes and omits some of them. The table lists fewer than 90,000 clones, approximately 86% of them singletons. The sample was peripheral blood. The receptors shown here come from a man in his forties or fifties with active or convalescent COVID-19.

V gene TRBV7-6 combines with J gene TRBJ2-2, with 8 bases fitting TRBD1. CDR3 length equals 15 residues. The V and J ends lost 5 bases and 3 bases, in that order; junction bases with no gene match: 5. Germline V gives CDR1 SGHVS, CDR2 FNYEAQ. As DNA, the CDR3 is TGTGCCAGCAGCCCAGGACAGGGCCACACCGGGGAGCTGTTTTTT. Residues: CASSPGQGHTGELFF.

This chain links TRBV5-6 with TRBJ2-7; 9 bases match TRBD1. This CDR3 spans 13 amino acids. V was pared by 2 bases and J by 5 bases, with 2 bases of the junction left unmatched. Germline CDR1 SGHDT, CDR2 YYEEEE. CDR3 in DNA: TGTGCCAGCAGCTTTGGACAGGGGAACGAGCAGTACGTC. It yields the protein CASSFGQGNEQYV.

V and J are TRBV19 and TRBJ1-1, with 8 bases that match TRBD1. V dropped 5 bases and J dropped 4; count of bases not matched to a gene: 9. CDR1 is LNHDA and CDR2 is SQIVND in the germline V gene (reference sequence). The CDR3 sequence is 15 residues long. This CDR3 is CASSPRTGQVTEAFF. The CDR3 region has the DNA TGTGCCAGTAGTCCGAGGACAGGGCAGGTCACTGAAGCTTTCTTT.

This clone has only one observation. This rearrangement joins TRBV3-1 (or the pseudogene TRBV3-2) to TRBJ2-1, with D hard to call. V was pared by 4 bases and J by 1 base, with 20 bases between. The germline CDR1 and CDR2 sequences are LGHDT and YNNKEL (reference sequence). The CDR3 has 18 amino acids. The CDR3 protein is CASSLRQPQFESYNEQFF. CDR3 DNA sequence: TGTGCCAGCAGCCTGCGACAACCTCAATTTGAATCCTACAATGAGCAGTTCTTC.

V gene TRBV5-1 combines with J gene TRBJ1-1, with TRBD1 matching 9 bases. This CDR3 has 15 residues. The germline CDR1 and CDR2 sequences are SGHRS and YFSETQ. The ends lost 4 bases at V and 0 bases at J; junction bases unmatched: 4. CDR3: CASSVDRGMNTEAFF. CDR3 coding DNA: TGCGCCAGCAGCGTAGACAGGGGGATGAACACTGAAGCTTTCTTT.

The chain joins TRBV11-3 to TRBJ1-1; 8 bases agree with TRBD1. The CDR3 sequence is 12 residues long. The germline V gene encodes CDR1 SGHNT and CDR2 YENEEA. V shed 3 bases, J shed 9 bases, and the junction held 3 bases outside the gene matches. CDR3 DNA sequence: TGTGCCAGCAGCTTCGGGACAGGACAAGCTTTCTTT. Amino acids: CASSFGTGQAFF.

V usage is TRBV10-3 and J usage is TRBJ1-4; D unresolved. The V end lost 6 bases, the J end lost 8 bases, and 16 bases lay between the germline ends. Germline lookup yields CDR1 ENHRY and CDR2 SYGVKD. This CDR3 comprises 14 residues. The CDR3, as DNA: TGTGCCATCAGAAGCGCAACCGATATCGAAAAACTGTTTTTT. Protein product: CAIRSATDIEKLFF.

This chain uses TRBV5-5 with TRBJ2-3, with 12 bases lining up with TRBD1. V shed 4 bases and J 6 bases; nucleotides not matched to a gene: 6. The CDR3 loop spans 15 amino acids. Germline values: CDR1 SGHKS, CDR2 YYEKEE (reference sequence). The CDR3 region has the DNA TGTGCCAGCAGCCCAGGGACAGGGGGCTTGGATACGCAGTATTTT. Its translation is CASSPGTGGLDTQYF.

V usage is TRBV5-1 and J usage is TRBJ2-5; 9 bases fit TRBD1. Trimming at V came to 4 bases and at J to 5 bases, leaving 9 bases not matched to a gene. Germline assignment: CDR1 SGHRS and CDR2 YFSETQ. This CDR3 has 15 residues. CDR3 loop: CASSTTGQGWETQYF. The DNA of the CDR3 is TGCGCCAGCAGCACCACGGGACAGGGTTGGGAGACCCAGTACTTC.

The chain recombines TRBV27 with TRBJ1-1; 8 bases agree with TRBD1. J lost 3 bases, V lost 10 bases, and 7 bases had no gene match. This CDR3 region has 13 residues. CDR1 and CDR2 from the germline V gene are MNHEY and SMNVEV (reference sequence). The CDR3 DNA sequence: TGTGCCATCGCGACAGGGGAGGACACTGAAGCTTTCTTT. The encoded protein is CAIATGEDTEAFF.

The V and J genes are TRBV5-1 and TRBJ2-1, with 7 bases matching TRBD2. The V and J ends lost 6 bases and 5 bases, in that order; junction bases with no gene match: 11. From germline, CDR1 is SGHRS and CDR2 YFSETQ. CDR3 length: 15 amino acids. For the CDR3, the DNA is TGCGCCAGCAACCCCCAGCGGGGACGTGACAATGAGCAGTTCTTC. This codes for CASNPQRGRDNEQFF. Full variable domain (outside the CDR3, taken from reference TRBV5-1 and TRBJ2-1): KAGVTQTPRYLIKTRGQQVTLSCSPISGHRSVSWYQQTPGQGLQFLFEYFSETQRNKGNFPGRFSGRQFSNSRSEMNVSTLELGDSALYLCASNPQRGRDNEQFFGPGTRLTVL.

The rearrangement links TRBV7-2 to TRBJ2-7, with 7 bases that match TRBD1. The V and J ends lost 5 bases and 6 bases, in that order; junction bases with no gene match: 7. The CDR3 totals 13 residues. Germline loops: CDR1 SGHTA, CDR2 FQGNSA. This CDR3 reads CASSIGQALEQYF. In nucleotides, the CDR3 is TGTGCCAGCAGCATCGGACAGGCCCTCGAGCAGTACTTC.

The J gene is TRBJ1-1, the V gene TRBV28; D not certain. V shed 9 bases and J shed 5 bases, with 13 bases lying between them. Germline values: CDR1 MDHEN, CDR2 SYDVKM. There are 12 residues in the CDR3. This CDR3 reads CASSTSGTEAFF. CDR3 nucleotides: TGTGCCAGTTCCACATCGGGAACTGAAGCTTTCTTT.

The rearrangement joins TRBV7-2 to TRBJ1-2; D is perhaps TRBD1 (5 bases). The germline CDR1 and CDR2 sequences are SGHTA and FQGNSA. The CDR3 is made up of 14 amino acids. Between the trimmed V and J ends, which lost 5 bases and 4 bases, there was a span of 14 bases. CDR3 sequence reads: CASSQPGGFYGYTF. In nucleotides, the CDR3 is TGTGCCAGCAGCCAGCCCGGGGGGTTCTATGGCTACACCTTC.

This clone has just one count. This chain connects TRBV30 to TRBJ1-1; no clear D. V was pared by 2 bases and J by 0 bases, with 16 bases between. The CDR3 is made up of 16 amino acids. CDR1 is GTSNPN and CDR2 is SVGIG in the germline V gene (reference sequence). CDR3 nucleotides: TGTGCCTGGAGTCGTGGAGTAGGAAACATGAACACTGAAGCTTTCTTT. Residues: CAWSRGVGNMNTEAFF.

Concerning this clone itself: Other DNA sequences from this sample encode an identical CDR3 as well. The V and J genes are TRBV27 and TRBJ1-1, with TRBD1 matching over 7 bases. Germline V gene lookup returns CDR1 MNHEY and CDR2 SMNVEV (reference sequence). With V trimmed by 0 bases and J by 5 bases, 6 bases remained unmatched. The CDR3 covers 15 residues. CDR3 loop: CASSLSPQGGTEAFF. The CDR3 bases are TGTGCCAGCAGTTTATCACCTCAGGGGGGAACTGAAGCTTTCTTT.